This T cell receptor (beta chain) was sequenced for a study of blood T cell repertoires in COVID-19. CDR1 MNHEY and CDR2 SMNVEV come from the germline V gene (reference sequence). The CDR3 sequence is 14 residues long. V lost 6 bases and J lost 1, with 9 bases in between. Participant-given clinical history determined each cohort assignment. For recovered donors of Cohort 3, there were two negative PCRs, clearance, or symptom resolution. Sequencing used immunoSEQ multiplex PCR; TCRdb keeps in-frame clones, though not all of them. The sample shows roughly 400,000 clones, 75% to 90% of them seen only once. On this clone: Other DNA sequences within the sample encode an identical CDR3.

The chain carries TRBV27 and TRBJ2-2; D perhaps matches TRBD1 (6 bases). This receptor was identified in a young man who had recovered from COVID-19. The specimen sequenced was PBMCs or T cells enriched from blood (not recorded which). CDR3 nucleotide sequence: TGTGCCAGCAGCTCGGGACAGAACACCGGGGAGCTGTTTTTT. Amino acid sequence: CASSSGQNTGELFF.